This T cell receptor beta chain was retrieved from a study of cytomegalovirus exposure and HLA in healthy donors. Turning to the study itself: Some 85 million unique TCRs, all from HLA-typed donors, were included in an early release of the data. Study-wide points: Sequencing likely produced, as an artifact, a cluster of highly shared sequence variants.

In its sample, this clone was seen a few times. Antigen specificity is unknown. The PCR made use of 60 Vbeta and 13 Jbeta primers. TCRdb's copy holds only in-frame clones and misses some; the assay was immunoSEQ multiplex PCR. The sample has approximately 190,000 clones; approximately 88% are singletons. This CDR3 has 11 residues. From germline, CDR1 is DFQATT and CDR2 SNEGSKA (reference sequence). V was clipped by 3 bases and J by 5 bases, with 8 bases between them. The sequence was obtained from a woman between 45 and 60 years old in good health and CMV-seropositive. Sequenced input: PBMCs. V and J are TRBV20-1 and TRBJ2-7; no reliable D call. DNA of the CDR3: TGCAGTGCTAGTGGGCCTGACGAGCAGTACTTC. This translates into CSASGPDEQYF.